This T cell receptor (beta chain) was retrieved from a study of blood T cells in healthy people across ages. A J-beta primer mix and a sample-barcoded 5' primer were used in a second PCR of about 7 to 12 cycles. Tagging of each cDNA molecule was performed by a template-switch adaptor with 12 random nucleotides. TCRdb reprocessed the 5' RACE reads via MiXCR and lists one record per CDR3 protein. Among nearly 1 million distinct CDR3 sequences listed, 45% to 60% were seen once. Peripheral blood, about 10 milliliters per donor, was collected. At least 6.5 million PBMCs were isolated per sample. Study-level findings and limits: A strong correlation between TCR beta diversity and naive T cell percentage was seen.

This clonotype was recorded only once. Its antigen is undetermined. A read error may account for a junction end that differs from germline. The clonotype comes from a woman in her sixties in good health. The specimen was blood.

The CDR3 bases are TGTACCAGCAGCCCCGACAGGTCCTACGAGCAGTACTTC. Translation: CTSSPDRSYEQYF. V and J are TRBV7-9 and TRBJ2-7, with D maybe TRBD1 (6 bases). CDR3 length: 13 residues. The V gene's germline CDR1 is SEHNR and CDR2 FQNEAQ (reference sequence).